This TCR beta chain was found in a study of cytomegalovirus exposure and HLA in healthy donors (dated by TCRdb to the late 2010s). Some background on the complete study: An earlier analysis of about 530 of the donors reported approximately 300 Gb of sequence data and around 110 million unique TCR beta sequences obtained from around 180 million T cells. About 310 gigabases of sequencing data and approximately 85 million unique TCR sequences were included in an early release covering roughly 600 HLA-typed donors. The genetic ancestry cluster associated with self-reported Caucasian donors included 65% to 90% of the roughly 390 genotyped donors. The aim of the study was to test whether cataloging public T cell receptors could identify signatures of past pathogen exposure. The study used immunosequencing to profile the T cell repertoires of approximately 690 subjects and linked those repertoires to cytomegalovirus serostatus. A separate validation cohort of roughly 120 different subjects was used in addition to the roughly 640-subject first cohort. To predict cytomegalovirus infection status, the study combined high-throughput TCR immunosequencing, statistical association of individual TCRs with disease status, and machine learning. A later analysis re-examined previously published TCR beta repertoires from just over 650 donors and added high-resolution HLA genotyping to investigate patterns of TCR occurrence. Rather than drawing on any new phenotypic data, the later analysis identified candidate immune exposures from TCR beta sequences and the way those sequences occurred across donors. In an earlier analysis of 550 to 700 of the donors, high-throughput TCR beta sequencing was used to judge whether each TCR beta V gene segment behaved as functional or pseudogenic. Donor age, sex, ethnicity and CMV serostatus were compiled alongside the repertoire data. A later genetic analysis used genome-wide SNP genotypes for about 55% of the 666 donors, treating that subset as a discovery cohort. All discovery cohort repertoires had been generated on a single sequencing platform. HLA typing included class I and class II loci at four-digit resolution. The number of donors typed differed by locus, with roughly 629-640 for A, B, C, DRB1 and DQB1, around 500 for DQA1, over 600 for DPA1, and about 450 for DPB1. About 5 DR-DQ haplotypes were handled as single units for association and clustering, since linkage in the cohort was strong. Among some 400 genotyped donors of the cohort, an average of approximately 220,000 unique TCR beta nucleotide sequences was sequenced per donor, of which roughly 17% were non-productive.

Library creation used the immunoSEQ multiplex PCR assay. A mixture of 60 forward primers for TCR Vbeta segments and 13 reverse primers for TCR Jbeta segments was used in the multiplex PCR. A multiplex PCR assay on genomic DNA amplified the CDR3 region of rearranged TCR beta genes. The amplified TCR beta libraries were sequenced on the Illumina HiSeq System as 87-base-pair reads. For the original study's pipeline: A later analysis counted approximately 74 million unique TCR beta chains across the 550 to 800 repertoires, and around 9.9 million of these chains were shared by at least two donors. A nearest-neighbor algorithm error-corrected the raw reads and collapsed the reads into unique sequences, merging closely related sequences to remove PCR and sequencing errors. CDR3 sequences were aligned to IMGT reference sequences to assign V, D and J gene segments. For a sequence to be retained, at least a six-nucleotide match to both a V gene segment and a J gene segment was required. Rearrangements were called productive when the CDR3 lacked stop codons and stayed in frame with V and J; all others were non-productive. CDR3 was defined by IMGT convention, running from the second conserved V-encoded cysteine to the conserved J-encoded phenylalanine. The earlier analysis of 500 to 650 of the donors excluded any sequence lacking an unambiguous match to a single V gene segment. An earlier analysis of a few hundred of the donors called V segments functional above 56.7% productive rearrangements and segregating when the between-donor standard deviation exceeded 5%. A statistical classification framework was developed to diagnose cytomegalovirus status using the catalog of TCR beta chain sequences. In a later analysis, TCR nucleotide sequences were compared against IMGT/GENE-DB human TR gene sequences so that V and J genes could be assigned. Using the TCRdist pipeline, a later analysis assigned CDR3 sequences along with most-parsimonious VDJ recombination scenarios. In a later analysis, each TCR beta chain was defined by its CDR3 amino acid sequence together with its V-gene family, and reads without a unique V-gene family were excluded. As a way to deal with suspected cross-contamination and a sequencing artifact, a later analysis dropped 450 to 700 nucleotide sequences that were highly shared and had low generation probability. For each public chain, a later analysis derived a clonal expansion index from normalized ranks of inferred template counts within each repertoire. A later analysis computed generation probabilities with a VDJ recombination model fitted to out-of-frame rearrangements, and checked the results against IGoR. Hypergeometric tests were used in a later analysis to score TCR-TCR, TCR-HLA and TCR-CMV co-occurrence, with a repertoire-size bias correction applied to the TCR pairs. To estimate false discovery rates, a later analysis permuted the HLA or CMV assignments 20 times. In a later analysis, co-occurring TCRs were grouped using DBSCAN, and TCRdist sequence similarity was added for clustering within HLA-allele-positive subsets. For co-occurrence clustering, repertoires with fewer than 30,000 or more than 120,000 public chains were excluded, along with a handful of repertoires with anomalous nucleotide sharing. Sourced from immuneACCESS, this table was stored by TCRdb with only in-frame sequences that have V and J called. A share of the clones is absent; for the studies checked, an unresolved V gene accounts for under half, and the remainder has no known explanation. The V and J calls and clone size come from that table; D and trimming were worked out from the DNA. This sample lists about 150,000 clones; around 78% were detected once. Less than 2% of the sample is held by the ten biggest clonotypes.

What the research found in general, with its limitations: The presence/absence analyses assumed that sequencing depth was roughly uniform across donors, and that assumption may not be true. A further reported finding was that TCR beta sequences accurately predicted the HLA-A and HLA-B alleles for most subjects in the first cohort. Roughly 17 rarely observed V segments, including chromosome 9 orphons, were excluded from the earlier analysis of approximately 500 of the donors because counts were too low. In a later analysis, TCR association rates were found to vary across HLA loci, with the most associated TCRs seen for DRB1 alleles and the fewest for HLA-C alleles. The classifier was reported to diagnose cytomegalovirus status with high specificity and sensitivity in both the original and validation cohorts. In vitro tests confirmed that a few of the cytomegalovirus-associated TCR beta chains recognize cytomegalovirus antigens. Because HLA typing was missing for some donors at each locus, association tests included only the typed subset. In this cohort, only TCR beta chains were sequenced, and detectable features were limited by the absence of alpha or paired-chain data. Most TCR sequences were seen in very few donors, while some public TCRs were found in many individuals. A total of 164 TCR beta chains were listed by the study as associated with cytomegalovirus. For the cohort, immune exposure information was limited to CMV serostatus. In a later analysis, HLA-associated TCR beta chains showed more clonal expansion and lower generation probabilities than non-associated chains that were equally common. According to a later genetic analysis, donors in an Asian-associated ancestry cluster had fewer N-insertions in productive TCRs than the approximately 700-donor mean. In a later analysis, most CMV-associated TCR beta chains were found to appear HLA-restricted, with HLA associations seemingly driven largely by CMV exposure. A later analysis associated 16,951 TCR beta sequences with specific HLA alleles at a false discovery rate of 0.05. In an earlier analysis of some 550 of the donors, most TCR beta V segments were observed in productive rearrangements about 87% or about 30% of the time, broadly matching IMGT annotations. A cluster of highly shared sequence variants was judged likely to be a technical artifact of the sequencing pipeline. A later genetic analysis associated a missense DCLRE1C variant with V-gene and J-gene trimming of TCR beta chains, and an independent cohort replicated the association. A later analysis reported that several top co-occurrence clusters appeared linked to parvovirus B19, influenza, CMV and Epstein-Barr virus. Strong co-occurrence of HLA alleles, especially DR and DQ, made assigning TCR associations to individual alleles difficult. Some IMGT-functional V segments, including TRBV6-2 and TRBV6-3, could not be told apart with the 87-base-pair reads, so those segments were excluded. According to the authors, the approach could potentially be generalized to other disease states and immunological phenotypes. Correlated functional status among segregating V segments might reflect linkage disequilibrium, but an unknown experimental factor could not be ruled out.

According to the germline V gene, CDR1 reads SGHTA and CDR2 reads FQGNSA. CDR3 length: 13 amino acids, cysteine to phenylalanine. The retained sequence is limited to the CDR3, 39 bases, with the frame set at the first base. V and J lose 8 bases and 0 bases, and a span of 10 bases separates them. The cohort comprised some 700 healthy bone marrow donors. All cohort members were sampled while nominally healthy, although unrecorded immune exposures were likely present. The donor was CMV seronegative and was included in the group of several hundred seronegative cohort members. Every donor gave a peripheral blood sample, and the peripheral blood mononuclear cells from that sample were used for TCR beta sequencing. Genomic DNA extraction from the blood cell samples was performed with the Qiagen DNeasy Blood Extraction Kit. This clone was detected only a few times. Its target antigen remains unknown. There are no base qualities to consult, and no much larger clone falls within one base.

This clonotype was sampled from a man aged 35 to 55 in good health and CMV-seronegative. The rearranged segments are TRBV7-2 and TRBJ2-5; D gene: possibly TRBD2, on 5 matching bases. The sample consisted of PBMCs. This receptor carries the CDR3 CASLKTNQETQYF. At the DNA level, the sequence is TGTGCCAGCCTGAAGACTAACCAAGAGACCCAGTACTTC.